These 3 T cell receptor beta chains came from one sample sequenced in a study of blood T cell repertoires in COVID-19. The data were produced by immunoSEQ multiplex PCR, yet TCRdb's version contains in-frame clones alone and is incomplete. This repertoire shows some 100,000 clones, almost 80% found once; its top ten account for approximately 15%. The material sequenced was peripheral blood. These receptors originate from a human donor in a cohort sampled during active COVID-19.

V is TRBV19 and J is TRBJ2-2, with a weak D call TRBD2 (5 bases). CDR1 is LNHDA and CDR2 is SQIVND in the germline V gene (reference sequence). Between the trimmed V and J ends, which lost 5 bases and 5 bases, there was a span of 12 bases. This CDR3 is 14 amino acids long. This CDR3 is CASSARTGTGELFF. CDR3 nucleotide sequence: TGTGCCAGTAGTGCGCGGACGGGGACCGGGGAGCTGTTTTTT.

The rearrangement links TRBV25-1 to TRBJ2-5, with D possibly being TRBD1 (6 bases). This CDR3 comprises 14 residues. V dropped 3 bases and J dropped 6 bases, with 14 bases sitting between them. CDR1 and CDR2 (germline): MGHDK, SYGVNS. In nucleotides, the CDR3 is TGTGCCAGCAGTGACACAGGGCGGTTGAAGACCCAGTACTTC. Translation gives CASSDTGRLKTQYF.

The chain links TRBV18 to TRBJ2-1; 11 bases map to TRBD2. The V gene end was trimmed by 3 bases and the J gene end by 0 bases; junction bases not matched to a gene: 10. Germline V CDR1 and CDR2: KGHSH, LQKENI. The CDR3 has 19 residues. The CDR3 sequence: CASSPASSGGLNSYNEQFF. In DNA form, the CDR3 reads TGTGCCAGCTCACCCGCCTCTAGCGGGGGGCTAAACTCCTACAATGAGCAGTTCTTC.